This T cell receptor (beta chain) was recorded in a study of T cells after yellow fever vaccination. TCRdb redid the calling of the 5' RACE reads with MiXCR, one entry per CDR3 protein. The sample yields some 300,000 distinct CDR3 sequences, around 4% seen once. Germline V lookup: CDR1 SGHNT, CDR2 YYREEE (reference sequence). The length of the CDR3 is 15 residues. With V trimmed by 0 bases and J by 5 bases, 5 bases remained unmatched. This clonotype was recorded at least ten times. This sequence joins TRBV5-4 and TRBJ2-3; 8 nucleotides line up with TRBD1. Sequences were derived from PBMCs, sampled on the day of the yellow fever booster vaccination. This clonotype was obtained from a man younger than 35 who received the YFV17D yellow fever vaccine. The CDR3 region has the DNA TGTGCCAGCAGCTTGGGCCGACAGGGGTTAGATACGCAGTATTTT. This sequence encodes CASSLGRQGLDTQYF.